The entry below gives a single TCR beta chain sequence along with its context. Germline V gene lookup returns CDR1 MGHDK and CDR2 SYGVNS. The CDR3 loop spans 16 amino acids. Trimming cost V 2 bases and J 5 bases; bases outside gene matches: 10. The data were taken from a study of cytomegalovirus exposure and HLA in healthy donors. The PCR had 60 Vbeta and 13 Jbeta primers. Sequencing used immunoSEQ multiplex PCR; TCRdb keeps in-frame clones, though not all of them. The sample carries 200,000 or so clones, over 65% recorded once. Specimen: PBMCs. The receptor was isolated from a man in his forties in good health and CMV-seronegative. The gene calls are TRBV25-1 and TRBJ1-2; TRBD1 agrees at 8 bases. CDR3 amino acids: CASSEPGQGRMYGYTF. In nucleotides, the CDR3 is TGTGCCAGCAGTGAACCAGGACAGGGTCGGATGTATGGCTACACCTTC.